The rows below give T cell receptor beta chains drawn from one sample of a study of spatial heterogeneity in lung cancer. TCRdb recomputed calls from the 5' RACE reads with MiXCR, one row per CDR3 protein. The sample carries about 61,000 distinct CDR3 sequences, about 6.6% recorded once. Sample: PBMCs, taken at surgery. The origin of the receptors is a female donor with early-stage non-small cell lung cancer. The CDR3 runs from the conserved cysteine through the conserved F or W. Fields, in order: CDR3 length, V gene, D gene, clone size, J gene, CDR3 protein, CDR3 DNA. The D gene is left open where the match is weak. The size of a clone is reported for some rows only, either as once, few or many, or as a class for expanded clones.

CDR3 length: 15
V gene: TRBV3-1
D gene: -
clone size: -
J gene: TRBJ1-6
CDR3 protein: CASTQGASYNSPLHF
CDR3 DNA: TGTGCCAGCACCCAAGGGGCCTCCTATAATTCACCCCTCCACTTT

CDR3 length: 15
V gene: TRBV6-5
D gene: -
clone size: many
J gene: TRBJ2-7
CDR3 protein: CASSSTVLSLRVQYF
CDR3 DNA: TGTGCCAGCAGTTCTACGGTACTTTCTCTACGAGTGCAGTACTTC

CDR3 length: 14
V gene: TRBV6-4
D gene: -
clone size: -
J gene: TRBJ2-3
CDR3 protein: CASSDSRQGNTQYF
CDR3 DNA: TGTGCCAGCAGTGACTCGAGGCAGGGAAATACGCAGTATTTT

CDR3 length: 13
V gene: TRBV21-1
D gene: -
clone size: -
J gene: TRBJ1-2
CDR3 protein: CANTLRRNYGYTF
CDR3 DNA: TGTGCCAACACCCTTAGGAGAAACTATGGCTACACCTTC

CDR3 length: 16
V gene: TRBV13
D gene: -
clone size: few
J gene: TRBJ1-1
CDR3 protein: CASSTGTDLLNTEAFF
CDR3 DNA: TGTGCCAGCAGTACCGGGACTGACCTTTTGAACACTGAAGCTTTCTTT

CDR3 length: 16
V gene: TRBV20-1
D gene: TRBD2
clone size: -
J gene: TRBJ2-5
CDR3 protein: CSARGTSGRKQETQYF
CDR3 DNA: TGCAGTGCTAGAGGGACTAGCGGGAGGAAACAAGAGACCCAGTACTTC

CDR3 length: 13
V gene: TRBV6-1
D gene: TRBD1
clone size: many
J gene: TRBJ1-2
CDR3 protein: CASMNRDSRGYTF
CDR3 DNA: TGTGCCAGCATGAACCGGGACAGTCGAGGCTACACCTTC

CDR3 length: 15
V gene: TRBV12-3/TRBV12-4
D gene: TRBD1
clone size: many
J gene: TRBJ1-1
CDR3 protein: CASSLGQGRNTEAFF
CDR3 DNA: TGTGCCAGCAGTCTGGGACAGGGGAGGAACACTGAAGCTTTCTTT

CDR3 length: 16
V gene: TRBV7-2
D gene: -
clone size: many
J gene: TRBJ2-3
CDR3 protein: CASSLAWAGTTDTQYF
CDR3 DNA: TGTGCCAGCAGCTTAGCTTGGGCGGGCACCACAGATACGCAGTATTTT

CDR3 length: 13
V gene: TRBV4-1
D gene: -
clone size: many
J gene: TRBJ1-1
CDR3 protein: CASSQMVNTEAFF
CDR3 DNA: TGCGCCAGCAGCCAAATGGTAAACACTGAAGCTTTCTTT

CDR3 length: 14
V gene: TRBV7-2
D gene: -
clone size: -
J gene: TRBJ2-5
CDR3 protein: CASSLAGEGQTQYF
CDR3 DNA: TGTGCCAGCAGCTTAGCGGGAGAAGGGCAGACCCAGTACTTC

CDR3 length: 14
V gene: TRBV6-5
D gene: TRBD2
clone size: many
J gene: TRBJ2-5
CDR3 protein: CATRAGGPVETQYF
CDR3 DNA: TGTGCCACCCGCGCGGGAGGGCCTGTGGAGACCCAGTACTTC

CDR3 length: 12
V gene: TRBV3-1
D gene: TRBD1
clone size: few
J gene: TRBJ2-7
CDR3 protein: CASLGQAGEQYF
CDR3 DNA: TGTGCCAGTCTGGGACAGGCGGGGGAGCAGTACTTC

CDR3 length: 11
V gene: TRBV20-1
D gene: -
clone size: many
J gene: TRBJ2-2
CDR3 protein: CSAAPTGELFF
CDR3 DNA: TGCAGTGCTGCTCCCACCGGGGAGCTGTTTTTT

CDR3 length: 15
V gene: TRBV5-5
D gene: -
clone size: few
J gene: TRBJ1-5
CDR3 protein: CASSSLGGIDQPQHF
CDR3 DNA: TGTGCCAGCAGCTCCCTGGGAGGAATCGATCAGCCCCAGCATTTT

CDR3 length: 16
V gene: TRBV6-5
D gene: -
clone size: -
J gene: TRBJ1-6
CDR3 protein: CASNPLREGFISPLHF
CDR3 DNA: TGTGCCAGCAACCCCCTTAGGGAGGGATTTATTTCACCCCTCCACTTT

CDR3 length: 15
V gene: TRBV7-6
D gene: TRBD2
clone size: many
J gene: TRBJ2-2
CDR3 protein: CASSVRGGHTGELFF
CDR3 DNA: TGTGCCAGCAGCGTCCGGGGGGGCCACACCGGGGAGCTGTTTTTT

CDR3 length: 17
V gene: TRBV6-5
D gene: TRBD2
clone size: -
J gene: TRBJ2-7
CDR3 protein: CASSYGGLAGISYEQYF
CDR3 DNA: TGTGCCAGCAGTTACGGCGGACTAGCGGGGATCTCCTACGAGCAGTACTTC

CDR3 length: 16
V gene: TRBV3-1
D gene: -
clone size: many
J gene: TRBJ2-1
CDR3 protein: CASSPPGRVRYNEQFF
CDR3 DNA: TGTGCCAGCAGCCCGCCTGGCAGGGTACGGTACAATGAGCAGTTCTTC

CDR3 length: 12
V gene: TRBV5-1
D gene: TRBD1
clone size: many
J gene: TRBJ2-5
CDR3 protein: CASGQGQETQYF
CDR3 DNA: TGCGCCAGTGGACAGGGACAAGAGACCCAGTACTTC

CDR3 length: 15
V gene: TRBV5-1
D gene: -
clone size: many
J gene: TRBJ2-3
CDR3 protein: CASSPGGLPPDTQYF
CDR3 DNA: TGCGCCAGCAGCCCCGGGGGACTCCCGCCGGATACGCAGTATTTT

CDR3 length: 15
V gene: TRBV6-5
D gene: -
clone size: many
J gene: TRBJ1-1
CDR3 protein: CASSPMQGENTEAFF
CDR3 DNA: TGTGCCAGCAGTCCTATGCAGGGCGAAAACACTGAAGCTTTCTTT

CDR3 length: 15
V gene: TRBV19
D gene: -
clone size: many
J gene: TRBJ1-6
CDR3 protein: CASSIGQGSNSPLHF
CDR3 DNA: TGTGCCAGTAGTATCGGGCAGGGTTCTAATTCACCCCTCCACTTT

CDR3 length: 14
V gene: TRBV5-1
D gene: -
clone size: -
J gene: TRBJ2-5
CDR3 protein: CASSVGSGQETQYF
CDR3 DNA: TGCGCCAGCAGCGTCGGGTCGGGACAAGAGACCCAGTACTTC

CDR3 length: 10
V gene: TRBV29-1
D gene: -
clone size: many
J gene: TRBJ1-2
CDR3 protein: CSALFYGYTF
CDR3 DNA: TGCAGCGCCCTTTTCTATGGCTACACCTTC

CDR3 length: 14
V gene: TRBV7-9
D gene: TRBD1
clone size: few
J gene: TRBJ1-1
CDR3 protein: CASSTEGARTEAFF
CDR3 DNA: TGTGCCAGCAGCACTGAGGGGGCGCGGACTGAAGCTTTCTTT

CDR3 length: 15
V gene: TRBV3-1
D gene: -
clone size: many
J gene: TRBJ2-5
CDR3 protein: CASSQEDRDLQTQYF
CDR3 DNA: TGTGCCAGCAGCCAAGAAGACCGGGACCTACAGACCCAGTACTTC

CDR3 length: 15
V gene: TRBV27
D gene: -
clone size: -
J gene: TRBJ2-3
CDR3 protein: CASSLLLPGTDTQYF
CDR3 DNA: TGTGCCAGCAGTTTATTACTTCCTGGCACAGATACGCAGTATTTT

CDR3 length: 14
V gene: TRBV5-1
D gene: -
clone size: many
J gene: TRBJ2-2
CDR3 protein: CASSLSRATGKLFF
CDR3 DNA: TGCGCCAGCAGCTTGTCACGGGCTACGGGGAAGCTGTTTTTT

CDR3 length: 14
V gene: TRBV7-7
D gene: TRBD2
clone size: many
J gene: TRBJ2-1
CDR3 protein: CASAQAGLNNEQFF
CDR3 DNA: TGTGCTAGCGCCCAAGCGGGGTTGAACAATGAGCAGTTCTTC

CDR3 length: 16
V gene: TRBV28
D gene: -
clone size: many
J gene: TRBJ2-3
CDR3 protein: CASSMIGGHVTDTQYF
CDR3 DNA: TGTGCCAGCAGCATGATCGGGGGGCATGTCACAGATACGCAGTATTTT

CDR3 length: 15
V gene: TRBV12-5
D gene: TRBD2
clone size: many
J gene: TRBJ2-3
CDR3 protein: CASGLRLAGEDTQYF
CDR3 DNA: TGTGCTAGTGGTCTCCGACTAGCGGGAGAGGATACGCAGTATTTT

CDR3 length: 14
V gene: TRBV24-1
D gene: -
clone size: many
J gene: TRBJ2-1
CDR3 protein: CATSDYVGNNEQFF
CDR3 DNA: TGTGCCACCAGTGATTATGTGGGTAACAATGAGCAGTTCTTC

CDR3 length: 11
V gene: TRBV29-1
D gene: -
clone size: many
J gene: TRBJ1-2
CDR3 protein: CSVATAYGYTF
CDR3 DNA: TGCAGCGTCGCGACAGCGTATGGCTACACCTTC

CDR3 length: 16
V gene: TRBV9
D gene: -
clone size: many
J gene: TRBJ2-6
CDR3 protein: CASSSDRSSGANVLTF
CDR3 DNA: TGTGCCAGCAGCTCGGACAGAAGCTCTGGGGCCAACGTCCTGACTTTC

CDR3 length: 15
V gene: TRBV4-1
D gene: TRBD2
clone size: few
J gene: TRBJ2-3
CDR3 protein: CASSHLAGGPDTQYF
CDR3 DNA: TGCGCCAGCAGCCATTTAGCGGGAGGACCAGATACGCAGTATTTT

CDR3 length: 12
V gene: TRBV29-1
D gene: -
clone size: many
J gene: TRBJ2-7
CDR3 protein: CSVVRDPHEQYF
CDR3 DNA: TGCAGCGTTGTCAGGGACCCCCACGAGCAGTACTTC

CDR3 length: 13
V gene: TRBV28
D gene: TRBD1
clone size: many
J gene: TRBJ1-2
CDR3 protein: CASLQTGARGYTF
CDR3 DNA: TGTGCCAGCTTACAGACAGGGGCGAGAGGCTACACCTTC

CDR3 length: 14
V gene: TRBV5-1
D gene: -
clone size: many
J gene: TRBJ2-4
CDR3 protein: CASSSGLEGNIQYF
CDR3 DNA: TGCGCCAGCAGCTCGGGGCTCGAAGGGAACATTCAGTACTTC

CDR3 length: 13
V gene: TRBV6-5
D gene: TRBD1
clone size: many
J gene: TRBJ2-5
CDR3 protein: CASRSGGEETQYF
CDR3 DNA: TGTGCCAGCAGATCAGGGGGCGAGGAGACCCAGTACTTC

CDR3 length: 14
V gene: TRBV20-1
D gene: TRBD1
clone size: many
J gene: TRBJ1-6
CDR3 protein: CSTYRGGYNSPLHF
CDR3 DNA: TGCAGTACTTACAGGGGAGGTTATAATTCACCCCTCCACTTT